The rows below give T cell receptor beta chains drawn from one sample of a study of regulatory T cells in long-lasting Graves disease. TCRdb re-called the multiplex PCR reads with MiXCR, one entry per CDR3 protein. The profile shows about 540,000 distinct CDR3 sequences, 13% of them singletons. These data were also filed under a second study, of T cells in Graves' hyperthyroidism and ophthalmopathy.

Sequenced here: peripheral blood mononuclear cells (PBMCs), sampled at new diagnosis, from a patient treated with antithyroid drugs. The receptors were gathered from a man aged 25 to 40 with Graves disease. The CDR3 runs from the conserved cysteine through the conserved F or W. D genes are given only for firm matches. Clone sizes are given selectively: once, few, many, or a class where the clone is expanded.

len | j_gene | d_gene | abundance | v_gene | CDR3nt | CDR3aa
19 | TRBJ2-5 | - | many | TRBV12-3/TRBV12-4 | TGTGCCAGCAGCTGTGAATCGACCGGGCCGCGACAGACCCAAGAGACCCAGTACTTC | CASSCESTGPRQTQETQYF
24 | TRBJ2-7 | - | - | TRBV7-9 | - | CASTNQTSMYLCASSLPTTYEQYF
20 | TRBJ1-1 | - | many | TRBV12-3/TRBV12-4 | TGTGCCAGCAGTTGGCAGGGTCAATTTGGGCGAGAGAATTTGAACACTGAAGCTTTCTTT | CASSWQGQFGRENLNTEAFF
15 | TRBJ2-7 | TRBD2 | many | TRBV30 | TGTGCCTGGAGTGTAGGTCGGGACCTAGCGGGAGCGCCGTACTTC | CAWSVGRDLAGAPYF
15 | TRBJ2-1 | TRBD2 | - | TRBV9 | TGTGCCAGCAGCGTGGTGGCGGGAGAATACAATGAGCAGTTCTTC | CASSVVAGEYNEQFF
16 | TRBJ2-5 | TRBD2 | few | TRBV5-4 | TGTGCCAGCAGCCGCCGACTAGCGGGAGGATCCGAGACCCAGTACTTC | CASSRRLAGGSETQYF
14 | TRBJ1-5 | - | many | TRBV2 | TGTGCCAGCAGTGTTCAGGGCGGTTCTCAGCCCCAGCATTTT | CASSVQGGSQPQHF
13 | TRBJ2-7 | - | few | TRBV2 | TGTGCCATCCTACGGGAGAGAGGTTACGAGCAGTACTTC | CAILRERGYEQYF
13 | TRBJ2-7 | - | few | TRBV29-1 | TGCAGCGCCTCAGGGGGGGTACCGTACGAGCAGTACTTC | CSASGGVPYEQYF
16 | TRBJ2-5 | - | many | TRBV30 | TGTGCCTGGAGTGTGGGGCTAGCTGGAGGTGGGGAGACCCAGTACTTC | CAWSVGLAGGGETQYF
15 | TRBJ2-5 | - | many | TRBV2 | TGTGCCAGCGCTGGGGTAGCGGCACTCCAAGAGACCCAGTACTTC | CASAGVAALQETQYF
14 | TRBJ1-1 | - | few | TRBV19 | TGTGCCAGTAGCGAGTTCCAGGGTTACACTGAAGCTTTCTTT | CASSEFQGYTEAFF
14 | TRBJ2-7 | TRBD2 | many | TRBV2 | TGTGCCAGCAGGGTAGCGGGATACTCCTACGAGCAGTACTTC | CASRVAGYSYEQYF
13 | TRBJ2-5 | TRBD1 | many | TRBV29-1 | TGCAGCGAGGGTCCAGGGGGCCAAGAGACCCAGTACTTC | CSEGPGGQETQYF
14 | TRBJ2-5 | - | many | TRBV7-8 | TGTGCCAGCAGCTCACGGCGCCCTTTCGAGGGCCAGTACTTC | CASSSRRPFEGQYF
13 | TRBJ2-7 | - | - | TRBV6-2/TRBV6-3 | TGTGCCAGCAGCCGGGACTCCCGTAACGAGCAGTACTTC | CASSRDSRNEQYF
17 | TRBJ2-3 | TRBD2 | many | TRBV12-3/TRBV12-4 | TGTGCCAGCAGTACGAGACTAGCGGGAGATGGGACAGATACGCAGTATTTT | CASSTRLAGDGTDTQYF
13 | TRBJ2-3 | - | many | TRBV29-1 | TGCAGCGTTGAAGATGGACGGGCAGATACGCAGTATTTT | CSVEDGRADTQYF